Below are 17 T cell receptor beta chains sequenced from a single sample in a study of regulatory T cells in long-lasting Graves disease. The time point: newly diagnosed GD, antithyroid drugs for less than 3 months. Extracted PBMC RNA gave rise to the TCR library. CDR3-region Arm-PCR and iRepertoire HTBI primers produced the TCR beta libraries. One entry per CDR3 protein results from TCRdb running MiXCR on the multiplex PCR reads. The sample consists of around 420,000 distinct CDR3 sequences, less than 20% of them appearing once. The specimen was peripheral blood mononuclear cells (PBMCs), collected at new diagnosis, from a patient treated with antithyroid drugs. The receptor set was obtained from a female donor with Graves disease.

The CDR3 loop is CASSLIGQNEQFF. CDR3 bases: TGTGCCAGCAGTTTAATTGGGCAAAATGAGCAGTTCTTC. The V call is TRBV12-3 or TRBV12-4, the J call TRBJ2-1, with D unclear. V lost 2 bases to trimming and J lost 7 bases, with 9 bases between them. The CDR3 runs to 13 residues.

The sample holds many counts of this clonotype. V and J are TRBV3-1 and TRBJ1-1, with TRBD1 identical over 9 bases. The CDR3 is made up of 17 amino acids. V dropped 1 base and J dropped 2; count of bases not matched to a gene: 8. CDR1 is LGHDT, CDR2 YNNKEL, per germline (reference sequence). This chain's CDR3 is CASSQAGTGRVNTEAFF. The CDR3 DNA reads as TGTGCCAGCAGCCAAGCTGGGACAGGGAGGGTTAACACTGAAGCTTTCTTT. Based on the CDR3 plus reference TRBV3-1 and TRBJ1-1, the full variable domain is DTAVSQTPKYLVTQMGNDKSIKCEQNLGHDTMYWYKQDSKKFLKIMFSYNNKELIINETVPNRFSPKSPDKAHLNLHINSLELGDSAVYFCASSQAGTGRVNTEAFFGQGTRLTVV.

This chain links TRBV7-2 with TRBJ1-1; 7 nucleotides align to TRBD1. The ends lost 1 base at V and 1 base at J; junction bases unmatched: 9. This CDR3 comprises 17 residues. Germline V lookup: CDR1 SGHTA, CDR2 FQGNSA. CDR3 coding DNA: TGTGCCAGCAGCTTAGATAGGGCAGGGGGAACGAACACTGAAGCTTTCTTT. This sequence encodes CASSLDRAGGTNTEAFF.

Ten or more counts support this clonotype. Its ends do not fully match the called genes, so a read error is possible. The gene calls are TRBV7-4 and TRBJ2-1, with TRBD2 as a possible D gene (6 bases). The germline V gene encodes CDR1 SGHVT and CDR2 SQSDAQ. The CDR3 covers 15 residues. CDR3 loop: CASSVAVGYRDEQFF. CDR3 bases: TGTGCCAGCAGCGTAGCGGTCGGCTATCGTGATGAGCAGTTCTTC.

This clonotype showed up many times. The V gene is TRBV7-2, the J gene TRBJ2-5; the D is unclear. Trimming pared 0 bases from V and 2 bases from J, leaving 16 bases between. CDR3 length: 17 amino acids. Germline CDR1 and CDR2: SGHTA and FQGNSA. The CDR3 here is CASSLARSTYGQETQYF. CDR3 sequence (DNA): TGTGCCAGCAGCTTAGCACGTTCAACTTACGGGCAAGAGACCCAGTACTTC.

Ten or more counts support this clonotype. The rearrangement joins TRBV3-1 to TRBJ2-7; D is undetermined. CDR1 and CDR2 from the germline V gene are LGHDT and YNNKEL (reference sequence). This CDR3 has 12 residues. Deletions cut 6 bases from V and 2 bases from J, with 8 bases between. CDR3 protein: CASSLYPYEQYF. Written as DNA, the CDR3 is TGTGCCAGCAGTCTCTACCCCTACGAGCAGTACTTC.

This clonotype was observed at least ten times. The chain links TRBV9 to TRBJ2-2; a weak D match, TRBD2 (6 bases). The germline gives CDR1 SGDLS, CDR2 YYNGEE. V lost 3 bases, J lost 6 bases, and 21 bases lay in between. CDR3 length: 17 amino acids. The CDR3: CASSAGSGVIWAGELFF. CDR3 nucleotides: TGTGCCAGCAGCGCGGGGTCGGGGGTAATTTGGGCCGGGGAGCTGTTTTTT.

The V gene is TRBV7-9, the J gene TRBJ2-1; 9 nucleotides align to TRBD1. The trim removed 1 base at V and 8 bases at J, leaving 6 bases unmatched. The CDR3 contains 15 residues. Germline CDR1 is SEHNR and CDR2 is FQNEAQ (reference sequence). The CDR3 is CASSLETGGFDEQFF. CDR3 DNA sequence: TGTGCCAGCAGCTTAGAAACAGGGGGCTTCGATGAGCAGTTCTTC.

This clonotype was observed a handful of times. The chain combines TRBV15 with TRBJ2-2, with 10 bases fitting TRBD2. The CDR3 totals 16 residues. J gave up 2 bases and V 3 bases, and 3 bases lay outside the gene matches. Germline-derived CDR1 and CDR2 are LNHNV and YYDKDF (reference sequence). CDR3 protein: CATSSGTSVNTGELFF. The CDR3 nucleotides read TGTGCCACCAGCAGTGGGACTAGCGTAAACACCGGGGAGCTGTTTTTT.

This clonotype has at least ten counts. This rearrangement joins TRBV4-1 to TRBJ1-5; 8 bases align to TRBD1. CDR3 length: 14 residues. The junction had 4 bases not matched to a gene; V was cut back by 4 bases and J by 5 bases. Germline V gives CDR1 MGHRA, CDR2 YSYEKL. The CDR3, as DNA: TGCGCCAGCAGCCTAACAGGGGGAGATCAGCCCCAGCATTTT. The encoded protein is CASSLTGGDQPQHF.

This clonotype was found a few times. The chain is built from TRBV20-1 and TRBJ1-4; D might be TRBD1 (6 bases). CDR1 is DFQATT and CDR2 is SNEGSKA in the germline V gene (reference sequence). The length of the CDR3 is 13 residues. V lost 1 base to trimming and J lost 7 bases, with 10 bases between them. The CDR3 region has the DNA TGCAGTGCTAGAGTGGGAGGGGGTGAAAAACTGTTTTTT. Translated: CSARVGGGEKLFF.

This clonotype was counted a few times. The chain has TRBV20-1 and TRBJ2-2, with TRBD1 matching 7 bases. Looked up from germline, CDR1 is DFQATT and CDR2 is SNEGSKA (reference sequence). With V trimmed by 5 bases and J by 5 bases, 11 bases remained unmatched. The CDR3 is 15 amino acids. Here the CDR3 DNA reads TGCAGTGCTGGGCCCCAGGGGGAAGCGACCGGGGAGCTGTTTTTT. Its translation: CSAGPQGEATGELFF.

This clonotype was seen at least ten times. This chain connects TRBV7-9 to TRBJ2-1; D may be TRBD1 or TRBD2 (5 bases each). The CDR3 is 14 residues long. V was shortened by 5 bases and J by 6 bases, with 14 bases between the two germline ends. Germline-derived CDR1 and CDR2 are SEHNR and FQNEAQ (reference sequence). The CDR3 nucleotides read TGTGCCAGCAGCCCTACGGGACGGACCAATGAGCAGTTCTTC. Protein sequence: CASSPTGRTNEQFF.

At least ten counts were recorded for this clonotype. The chain has TRBV29-1 and TRBJ2-7; either TRBD1 or TRBD2 may supply D (5 bases each). This CDR3 spans 12 amino acids. Trimming took 4 bases from V and 0 from J, leaving 7 bases between them. CDR1 SQVTM and CDR2 ANQGSEA come from the germline V gene. The CDR3 loop reads CSVGDHSYEQYF. The CDR3 DNA reads as TGCAGCGTTGGGGACCACTCCTACGAGCAGTACTTC.

About this clonotype: This may be a read error: a much more frequent sequence differs by one nucleotide. The chain recombines TRBV27 with TRBJ2-1; 10 bases align to TRBD2. The CDR3 extends over 16 amino acids. The germline CDR1 and CDR2 sequences are MNHEY and SMNVEV (reference sequence). The CDR3 nucleotides read TGTGCCAGCAGTCCCGCTAGCGGGGGCGTCGGAAATGGGCAGTTCTTC. The encoded protein is CASSPASGGVGNGQFF.

In this sample, this clonotype turned up once. With only one base between it and a far larger clone, this is likely a read error. The chain is built from TRBV7-2 and TRBJ1-1; 10 bases agree with TRBD1. The CDR3 extends over 16 amino acids. Germline values: CDR1 SGHTA, CDR2 FQGNSA. J lost 1 base, V lost 1 base, and 3 bases had no gene match. CDR3 sequence: CASSLGQGAKNTEAFF. In DNA, the CDR3 is TGTGCCAGCAGCTTAGGACAGGGGGCGAAGAACACTGAAGCTTTCTTT.

This clonotype was observed at least ten times. The chain combines TRBV6-1 with TRBJ1-1, with 9 nucleotides matching TRBD1. The germline V gene encodes CDR1 MNHNS and CDR2 SASEGT. This CDR3 comprises 16 residues. Unmatched junction bases numbered 8, after V lost 5 bases and J lost 1 base. The CDR3: CASSRGTGRTNTEAFF. The CDR3 DNA sequence: TGTGCCAGCAGTCGCGGGACAGGGAGGACGAACACTGAAGCTTTCTTT.